Reported below is one T cell receptor (beta chain). The antigen this receptor binds is unknown. No qualities accompany the bases; no much larger clone lies one base away. Donors were a few dozen systemically healthy Caucasian individuals from Russia aged roughly 6 to 100 years. Each donor gave ten milliliters of peripheral blood, collected into EDTA-treated Vacutainer tubes. PBMCs were isolated by Ficoll-Paque density-gradient centrifugation, with at least 6 million obtained per sample. Total RNA, at least 6 micrograms per sample, was extracted from PBMCs with Trizol reagent. For every donor, flow cytometry on a PBMC aliquot measured the percentage of naive CD45RAhigh/CD27high T cells. The germline V gene sets CDR1 to SGHRS and CDR2 to YFSETQ. Spanning cysteine to phenylalanine, the CDR3 consists of 17 amino acids. The sequence is cut down to CDR3 DNA, 51 bases in frame from base 1. Trimming leaves V shorter by 0 bases and J shorter by 1 base, with the junction holding 6 bases beyond the gene matches.

The sample is drawn from a study of blood T cells in healthy people across ages (dated by TCRdb to between 2014 and 2016). Turning to the overall study: In model experiments, roughly one uniquely barcoded TCR beta cDNA molecule per two T cells was captured by template switching. The study measured age-related changes in TCR beta repertoire diversity using deep sequencing normalized with unique cDNA molecular identifiers. Four age groups were formed from the donors: young (average approximately 17 years), middle-aged (roughly 38), aged (62) and long-lived (more than 75). Donors of different ages were randomly distributed across sequencing lanes to avoid experimental bias. Using the same blood draw, the study looked at two additional independent replicas of 1 million unique cDNA reads for two donors, one aged 18 to 30 and the other aged 80 or older.

What the work shows at the level of the full study, not this receptor alone: Because donor CMV infection status was unknown, age-related changes in expanded clonotypes were potentially confounded. Bulk unsorted PBMC profiling prevented conclusive comparison of naive and antigen-experienced compartments. Estimates of total diversity based on one million sequenced T cells were considered lower bounds and underestimates. There was a strong correlation between observed TCR beta diversity and the percentage of naive T cells measured by flow cytometry. As age increased, observed TCR beta diversity per million T cells dropped in a roughly linear way, and a significant reduction was already evident by age about 40. Compared with the aged group, the long-lived group had more naive CD4+ T cells, fewer expanded clones and increased TCR diversity, a pattern suggesting age selection.

The library was made by 5' RACE. Sequencer: Illumina HiSeq 2500. A second PCR of roughly 7 to 11 cycles was performed with a sample-barcoded 5' primer and a J-beta primer mix. A template-switch 5' adaptor carrying 12 random nucleotides introduced a unique molecular identifier onto each TCR beta cDNA molecule. Each sample yielded at least 2.5 million CDR3-containing paired-end reads. The Mint cDNA synthesis kit, primed by a TRBC-specific oligonucleotide, was used to synthesize first-strand cDNA from all RNA. Following uracil-DNA glycosylase treatment, all cDNA underwent a first 18-cycle PCR with the universal primers M1SS and BC2_uni_R. The authors processed their data as follows. Each sample was normalized by randomly selecting 1 million high-quality reads, each carrying a distinct molecular identifier. Instead of being binned into consensus sequences, reads with shared molecular identifiers were discarded. MiTCR, set to a Q25 quality threshold and the strictest error-elimination algorithm, was used for CDR3 identification, clonotype clustering and error correction. A nonparametric unseen species model with Euler transformation was used to estimate lower-bound total TCR beta diversity. TCRdb trimmed public reads at Q25 via fastp, called clones via MiXCR and kept in-frame beta chains. For every CDR3 protein sequence, its rows merge into one entry that carries the most common genes and DNA. The V and J calls and clone size are TCRdb's, not the authors'. The table for this sample lists about 1.1 million distinct CDR3 sequences; 35% to 40% of them were counted only once. The ten largest clones take up under 15% of the sample.

This sequence was found in a man between 18 and 35 years old in good health. This sequence uses TRBV5-1 and TRBJ2-3, with TRBD2 identical over 9 junction bases. The sequencing input was blood. The nucleotide sequence reads as follows: TGCGCCAGCAGCTTGGCCAGGTCTAGCGGGGGCACAGATACGCAGTATTTT. It specifies CASSLARSSGGTDTQYF.